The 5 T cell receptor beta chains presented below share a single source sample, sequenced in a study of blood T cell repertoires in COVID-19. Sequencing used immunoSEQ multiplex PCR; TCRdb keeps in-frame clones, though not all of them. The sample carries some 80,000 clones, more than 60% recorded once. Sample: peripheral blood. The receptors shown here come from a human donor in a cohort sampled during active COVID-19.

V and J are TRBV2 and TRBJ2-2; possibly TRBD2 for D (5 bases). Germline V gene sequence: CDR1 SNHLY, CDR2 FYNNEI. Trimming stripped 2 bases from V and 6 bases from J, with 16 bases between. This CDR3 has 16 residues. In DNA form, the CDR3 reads TGTGCCAGCAGTGAACGGACTTTATTGCTATCCGGGGAGCTGTTTTTT. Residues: CASSERTLLLSGELFF.

The CDR3 sequence: CASSVEGHRGVEAFF. The CDR3 DNA reads as TGTGCCAGCAGCGTAGAGGGCCACAGGGGCGTTGAAGCTTTCTTT. This sequence joins TRBV9 and TRBJ1-1, with 7 bases that match TRBD1. The V and J ends lost 0 bases and 7 bases, in that order; junction bases with no gene match: 9. This CDR3 spans 15 amino acids. The V gene's germline CDR1 is SGDLS and CDR2 YYNGEE.

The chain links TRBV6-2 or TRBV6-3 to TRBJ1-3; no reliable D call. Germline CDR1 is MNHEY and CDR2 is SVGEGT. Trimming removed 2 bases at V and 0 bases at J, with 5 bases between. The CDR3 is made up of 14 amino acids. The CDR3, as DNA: TGTGCCAGCAGTTACGGAGTCTCTGGAAACACCATATATTTT. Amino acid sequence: CASSYGVSGNTIYF.

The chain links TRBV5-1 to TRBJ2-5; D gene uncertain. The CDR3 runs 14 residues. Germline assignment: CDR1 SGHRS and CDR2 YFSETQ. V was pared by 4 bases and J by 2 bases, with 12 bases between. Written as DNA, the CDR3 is TGCGCCAGCAGCCCGGGTGGTTGGCAAGAGACCCAGTACTTC. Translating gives CASSPGGWQETQYF. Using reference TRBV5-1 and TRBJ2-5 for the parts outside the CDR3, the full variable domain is KAGVTQTPRYLIKTRGQQVTLSCSPISGHRSVSWYQQTPGQGLQFLFEYFSETQRNKGNFPGRFSGRQFSNSRSEMNVSTLELGDSALYLCASSPGGWQETQYFGPGTRLLVL.

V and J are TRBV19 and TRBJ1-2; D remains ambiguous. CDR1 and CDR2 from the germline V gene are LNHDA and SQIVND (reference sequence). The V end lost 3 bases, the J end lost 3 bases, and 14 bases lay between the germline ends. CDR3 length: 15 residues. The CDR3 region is CASSILGSGDYGYTF. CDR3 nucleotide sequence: TGTGCCAGTAGTATTCTGGGTTCCGGGGACTATGGCTACACCTTC.